This T cell receptor beta chain is drawn from a study of cytomegalovirus exposure and HLA in healthy donors. Study findings and constraints: With later analysis, a missense DCLRE1C variant became linked to TCR beta V- and J-gene trimming. Researchers reportedly found TCR beta sequences accurately predicted most subjects' HLA-A and HLA-B alleles. Later work found that TCR association rates differed between HLA loci; DRB1 had the most and HLA-C the fewest.

Trimming left V 6 bases short and J 0 bases short, with 15 bases between. This CDR3 spans 15 amino acids. Germline V lookup: CDR1 ENHRY, CDR2 SYGVKD. This clone appeared once. No antigen is known for it. PCR employed 60 Vbeta and 13 Jbeta primers. Generated by immunoSEQ multiplex PCR, the TCRdb table keeps only in-frame clones and is missing some. The data hold 150,000 or so clones, with just under 75% observed a single time. This chain connects TRBV10-3 to TRBJ2-7; D is perhaps TRBD2 (5 bases). This clonotype was obtained from a woman under 30 in good health and CMV-seronegative. The material sequenced was PBMCs. The CDR3 nucleotides are TGTGCCATCAGGCCAGGCGAGGGAAGCTCCTACGAGCAGTACTTC. Amino acid sequence: CAIRPGEGSSYEQYF.